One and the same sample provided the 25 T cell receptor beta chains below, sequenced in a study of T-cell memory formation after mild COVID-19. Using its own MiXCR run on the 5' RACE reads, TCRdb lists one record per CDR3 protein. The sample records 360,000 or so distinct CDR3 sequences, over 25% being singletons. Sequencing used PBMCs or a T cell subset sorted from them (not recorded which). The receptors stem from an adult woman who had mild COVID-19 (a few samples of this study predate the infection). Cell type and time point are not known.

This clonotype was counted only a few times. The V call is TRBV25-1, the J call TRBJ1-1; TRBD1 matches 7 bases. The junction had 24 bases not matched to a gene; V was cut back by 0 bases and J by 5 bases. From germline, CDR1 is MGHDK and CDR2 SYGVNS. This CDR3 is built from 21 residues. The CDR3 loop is CASSEYFLSPGQTGKGTEAFF. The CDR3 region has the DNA TGTGCCAGCAGTGAATATTTTTTAAGTCCCGGCCAGACAGGGAAAGGGACTGAAGCTTTCTTT.

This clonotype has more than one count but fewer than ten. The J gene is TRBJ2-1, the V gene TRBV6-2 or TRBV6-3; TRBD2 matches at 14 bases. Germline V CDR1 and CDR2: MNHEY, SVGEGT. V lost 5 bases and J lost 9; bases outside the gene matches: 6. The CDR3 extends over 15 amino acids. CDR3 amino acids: CASSPGTSGRSEQFF. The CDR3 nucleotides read TGTGCCAGCAGTCCCGGGACTAGCGGGAGAAGTGAGCAGTTCTTC.

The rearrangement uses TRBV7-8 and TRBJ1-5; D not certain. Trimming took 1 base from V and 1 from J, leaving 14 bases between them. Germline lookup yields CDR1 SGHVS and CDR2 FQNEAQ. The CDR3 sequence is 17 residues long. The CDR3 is CASSLEWVGGSNQPQHF. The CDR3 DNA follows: TGTGCCAGCAGCTTAGAATGGGTCGGAGGGAGCAATCAGCCCCAGCATTTT.

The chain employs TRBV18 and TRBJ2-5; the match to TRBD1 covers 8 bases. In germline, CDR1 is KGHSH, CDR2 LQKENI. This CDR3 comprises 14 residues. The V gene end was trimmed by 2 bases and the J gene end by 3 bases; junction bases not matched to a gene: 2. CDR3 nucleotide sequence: TGTGCCAGCTCACCAGAGACAGGGGAAGAGACCCAGTACTTC. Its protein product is CASSPETGEETQYF.

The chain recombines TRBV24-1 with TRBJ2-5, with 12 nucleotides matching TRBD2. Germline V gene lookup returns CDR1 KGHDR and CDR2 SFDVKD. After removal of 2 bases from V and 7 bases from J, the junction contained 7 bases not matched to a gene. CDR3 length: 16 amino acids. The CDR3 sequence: CATSDSTSGRIVTQYF. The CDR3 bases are TGTGCCACCAGTGATTCTACTAGCGGGAGGATAGTGACCCAGTACTTC.

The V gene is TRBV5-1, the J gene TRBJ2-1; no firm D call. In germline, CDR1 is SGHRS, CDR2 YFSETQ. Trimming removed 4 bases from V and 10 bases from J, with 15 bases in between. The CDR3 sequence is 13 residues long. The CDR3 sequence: CASSMRPELEQFF. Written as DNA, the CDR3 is TGCGCCAGCAGCATGCGACCGGAGTTAGAGCAGTTCTTC.

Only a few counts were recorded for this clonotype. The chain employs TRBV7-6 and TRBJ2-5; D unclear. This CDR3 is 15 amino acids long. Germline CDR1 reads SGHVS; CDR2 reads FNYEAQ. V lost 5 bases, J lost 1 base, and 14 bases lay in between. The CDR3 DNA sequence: TGTGCCAGCAGCGACAATAACGGGCCCCAAGAGACCCAGTACTTC. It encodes CASSDNNGPQETQYF.

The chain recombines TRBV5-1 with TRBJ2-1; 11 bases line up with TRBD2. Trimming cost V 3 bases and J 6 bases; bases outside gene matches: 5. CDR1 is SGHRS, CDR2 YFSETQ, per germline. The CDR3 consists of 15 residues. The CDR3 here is CASSSIAGGPNEQFF. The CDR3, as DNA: TGCGCCAGCAGCTCCATAGCGGGGGGGCCCAATGAGCAGTTCTTC.

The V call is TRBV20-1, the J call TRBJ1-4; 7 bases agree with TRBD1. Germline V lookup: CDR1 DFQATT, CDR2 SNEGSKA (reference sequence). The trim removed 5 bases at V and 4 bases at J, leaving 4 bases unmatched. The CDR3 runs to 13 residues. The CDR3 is CSALGGGNEKLFF. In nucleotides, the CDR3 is TGCAGTGCTCTAGGGGGCGGTAATGAAAAACTGTTTTTT.

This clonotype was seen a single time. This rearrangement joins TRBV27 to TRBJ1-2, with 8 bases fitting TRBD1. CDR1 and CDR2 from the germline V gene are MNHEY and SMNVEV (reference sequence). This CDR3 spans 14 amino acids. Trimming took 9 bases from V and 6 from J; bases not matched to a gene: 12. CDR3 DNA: TGTGCCAGTACCACTCTGGACAGGGCGGATGGCTACACCTTC. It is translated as CASTTLDRADGYTF.

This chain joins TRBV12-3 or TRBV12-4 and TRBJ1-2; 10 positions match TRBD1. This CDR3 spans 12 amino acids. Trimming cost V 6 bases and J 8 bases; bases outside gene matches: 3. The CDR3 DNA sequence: TGTGCCAGCAGCGGGACAGGGGAAGGCTACACCTTC. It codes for CASSGTGEGYTF.

The CDR3 protein is CASTSNYNEQFF. As DNA, the CDR3 is TGTGCCAGTACCTCCAACTACAATGAGCAGTTCTTC. The genes are TRBV19 and TRBJ2-1, with no clear D. With 7 bases removed from V and 3 bases from J, the gap between germline ends came to 7 bases. Germline assignment: CDR1 LNHDA and CDR2 SQIVND (reference sequence). The CDR3 is 12 amino acids.

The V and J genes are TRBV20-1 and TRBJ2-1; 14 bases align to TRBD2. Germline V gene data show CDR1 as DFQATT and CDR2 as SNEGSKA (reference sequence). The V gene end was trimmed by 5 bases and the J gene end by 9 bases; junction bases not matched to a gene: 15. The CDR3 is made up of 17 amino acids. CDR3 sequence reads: CSAASAPGLAGVAEQFF. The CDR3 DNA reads TGCAGTGCTGCATCCGCCCCGGGACTAGCGGGAGTAGCTGAGCAGTTCTTC.

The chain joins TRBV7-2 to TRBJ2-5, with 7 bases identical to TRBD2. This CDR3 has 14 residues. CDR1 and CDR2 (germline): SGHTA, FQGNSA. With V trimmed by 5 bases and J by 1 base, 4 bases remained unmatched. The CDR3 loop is CASSPSGTQETQYF. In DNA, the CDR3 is TGTGCCAGCAGCCCAAGCGGGACCCAAGAGACCCAGTACTTC.

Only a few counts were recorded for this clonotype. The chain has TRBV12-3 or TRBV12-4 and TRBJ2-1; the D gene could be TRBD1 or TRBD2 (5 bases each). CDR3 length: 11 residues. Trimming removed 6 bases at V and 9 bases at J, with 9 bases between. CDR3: CASSGAVEQFF. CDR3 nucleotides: TGTGCCAGCAGCGGGGCGGTTGAGCAGTTCTTC.

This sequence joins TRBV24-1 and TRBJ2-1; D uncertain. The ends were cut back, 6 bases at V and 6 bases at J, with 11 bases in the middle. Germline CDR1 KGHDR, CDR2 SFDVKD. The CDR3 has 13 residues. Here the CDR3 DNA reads TGTGCCACCAGTACTCAATACTTCAATGAGCAGTTCTTC. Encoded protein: CATSTQYFNEQFF.

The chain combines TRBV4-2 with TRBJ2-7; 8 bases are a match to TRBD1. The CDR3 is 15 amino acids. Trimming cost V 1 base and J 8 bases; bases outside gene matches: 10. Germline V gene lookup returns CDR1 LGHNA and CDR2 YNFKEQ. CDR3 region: CASSQATGEVAKQYF. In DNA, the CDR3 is TGTGCCAGCAGCCAAGCGACAGGGGAGGTAGCCAAGCAGTACTTC.

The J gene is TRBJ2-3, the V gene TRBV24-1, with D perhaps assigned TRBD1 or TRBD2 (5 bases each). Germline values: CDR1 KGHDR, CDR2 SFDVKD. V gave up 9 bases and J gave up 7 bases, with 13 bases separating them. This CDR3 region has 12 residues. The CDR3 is CATQGTGHTQYF. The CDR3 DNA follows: TGTGCCACCCAAGGGACGGGGCATACGCAGTATTTT.

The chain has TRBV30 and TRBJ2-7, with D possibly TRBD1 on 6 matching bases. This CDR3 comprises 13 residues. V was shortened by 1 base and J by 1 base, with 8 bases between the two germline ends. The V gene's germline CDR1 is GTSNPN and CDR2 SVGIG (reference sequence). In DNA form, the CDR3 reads TGTGCCTGGAGTGCGCAGGGGTCCTACGAGCAGTACTTC. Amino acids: CAWSAQGSYEQYF.

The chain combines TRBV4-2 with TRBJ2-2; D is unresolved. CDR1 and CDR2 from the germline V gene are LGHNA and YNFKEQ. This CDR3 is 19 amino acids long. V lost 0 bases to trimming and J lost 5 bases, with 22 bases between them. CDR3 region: CASSQDFGNLGSVTGELFF. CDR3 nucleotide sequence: TGTGCCAGCAGCCAAGATTTTGGCAACTTAGGGTCGGTGACCGGGGAGCTGTTTTTT.

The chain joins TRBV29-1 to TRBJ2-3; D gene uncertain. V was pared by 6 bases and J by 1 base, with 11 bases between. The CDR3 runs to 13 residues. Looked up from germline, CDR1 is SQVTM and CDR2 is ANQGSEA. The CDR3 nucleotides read TGCAGCGTGCGGTACACACGCACAGATACGCAGTATTTT. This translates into CSVRYTRTDTQYF.

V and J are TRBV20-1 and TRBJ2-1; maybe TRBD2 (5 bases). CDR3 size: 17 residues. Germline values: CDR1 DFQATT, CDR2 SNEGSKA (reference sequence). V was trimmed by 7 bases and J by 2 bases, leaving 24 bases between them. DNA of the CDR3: TGCAGTGGTCGGATCCACAGCGAGAGGGCCGCCTACAATGAGCAGTTCTTC. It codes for CSGRIHSERAAYNEQFF.

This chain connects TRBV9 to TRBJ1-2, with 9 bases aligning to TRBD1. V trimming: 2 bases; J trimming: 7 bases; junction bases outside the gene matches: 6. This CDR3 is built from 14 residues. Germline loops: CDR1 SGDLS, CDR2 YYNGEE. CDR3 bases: TGTGCCAGCAGCGTTGGGACAGGGTTCGGTGGCTACACCTTC. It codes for CASSVGTGFGGYTF.

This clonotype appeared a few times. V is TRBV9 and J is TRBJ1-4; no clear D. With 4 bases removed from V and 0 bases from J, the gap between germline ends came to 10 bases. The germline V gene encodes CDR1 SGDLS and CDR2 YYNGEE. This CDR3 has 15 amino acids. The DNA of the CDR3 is TGTGCCAGCAGCTCACAGCCAGCAACTAATGAAAAACTGTTTTTT. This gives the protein CASSSQPATNEKLFF.

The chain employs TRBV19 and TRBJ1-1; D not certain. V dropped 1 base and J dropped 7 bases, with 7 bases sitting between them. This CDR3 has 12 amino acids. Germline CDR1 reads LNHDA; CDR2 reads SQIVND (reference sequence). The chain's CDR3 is CASSIGPGEAFF. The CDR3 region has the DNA TGTGCCAGTAGTATAGGACCGGGTGAAGCTTTCTTT.